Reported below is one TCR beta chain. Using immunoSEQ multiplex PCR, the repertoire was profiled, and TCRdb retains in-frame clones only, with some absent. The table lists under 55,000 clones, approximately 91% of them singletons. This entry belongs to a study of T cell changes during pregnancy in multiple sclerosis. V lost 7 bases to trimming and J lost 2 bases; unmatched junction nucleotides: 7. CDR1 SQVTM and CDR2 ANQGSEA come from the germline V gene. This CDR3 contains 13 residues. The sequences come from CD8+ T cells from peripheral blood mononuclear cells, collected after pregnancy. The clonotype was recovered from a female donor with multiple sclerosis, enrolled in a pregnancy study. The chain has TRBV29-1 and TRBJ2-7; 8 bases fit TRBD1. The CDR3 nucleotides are TGCAGCGGTGTGACAGGGGAGGCCTACGAGCAGTACTTC. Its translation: CSGVTGEAYEQYF.